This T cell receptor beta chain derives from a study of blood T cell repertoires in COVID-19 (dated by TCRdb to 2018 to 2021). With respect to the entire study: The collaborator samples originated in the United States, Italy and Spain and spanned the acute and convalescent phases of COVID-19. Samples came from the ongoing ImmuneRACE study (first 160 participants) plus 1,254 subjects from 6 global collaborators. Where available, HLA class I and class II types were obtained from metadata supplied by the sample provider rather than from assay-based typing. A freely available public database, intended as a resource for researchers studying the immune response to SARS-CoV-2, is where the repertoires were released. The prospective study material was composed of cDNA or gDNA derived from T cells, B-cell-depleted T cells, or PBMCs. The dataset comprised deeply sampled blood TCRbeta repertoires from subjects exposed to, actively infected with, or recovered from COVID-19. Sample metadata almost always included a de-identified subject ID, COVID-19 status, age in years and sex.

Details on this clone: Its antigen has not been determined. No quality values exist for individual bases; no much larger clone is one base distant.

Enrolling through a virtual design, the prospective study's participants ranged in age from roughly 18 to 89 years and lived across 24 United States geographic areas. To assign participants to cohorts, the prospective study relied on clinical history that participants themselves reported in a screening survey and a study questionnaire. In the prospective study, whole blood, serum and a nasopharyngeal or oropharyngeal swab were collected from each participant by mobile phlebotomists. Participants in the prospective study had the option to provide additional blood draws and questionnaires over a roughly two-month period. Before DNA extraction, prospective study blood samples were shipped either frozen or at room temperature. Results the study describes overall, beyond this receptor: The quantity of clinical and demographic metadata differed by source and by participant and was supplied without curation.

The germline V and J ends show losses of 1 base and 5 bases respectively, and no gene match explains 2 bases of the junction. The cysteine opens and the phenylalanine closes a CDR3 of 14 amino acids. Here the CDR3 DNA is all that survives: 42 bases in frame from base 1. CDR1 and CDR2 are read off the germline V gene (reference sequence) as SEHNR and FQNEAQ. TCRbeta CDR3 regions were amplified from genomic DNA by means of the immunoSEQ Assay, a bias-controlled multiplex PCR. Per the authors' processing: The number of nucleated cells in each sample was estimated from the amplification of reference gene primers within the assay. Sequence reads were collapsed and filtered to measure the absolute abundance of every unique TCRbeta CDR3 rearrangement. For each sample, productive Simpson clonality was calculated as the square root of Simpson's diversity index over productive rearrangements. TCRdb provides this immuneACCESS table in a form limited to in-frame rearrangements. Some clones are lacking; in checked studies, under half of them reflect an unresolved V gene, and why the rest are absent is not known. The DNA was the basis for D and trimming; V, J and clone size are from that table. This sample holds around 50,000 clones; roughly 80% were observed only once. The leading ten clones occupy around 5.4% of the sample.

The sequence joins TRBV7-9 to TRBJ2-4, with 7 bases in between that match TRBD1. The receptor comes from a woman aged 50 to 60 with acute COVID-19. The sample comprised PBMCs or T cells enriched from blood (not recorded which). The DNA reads TGTGCCAGCAGCTTAGACAGGGGCCAAAACATTCAGTACTTC. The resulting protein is CASSLDRGQNIQYF.